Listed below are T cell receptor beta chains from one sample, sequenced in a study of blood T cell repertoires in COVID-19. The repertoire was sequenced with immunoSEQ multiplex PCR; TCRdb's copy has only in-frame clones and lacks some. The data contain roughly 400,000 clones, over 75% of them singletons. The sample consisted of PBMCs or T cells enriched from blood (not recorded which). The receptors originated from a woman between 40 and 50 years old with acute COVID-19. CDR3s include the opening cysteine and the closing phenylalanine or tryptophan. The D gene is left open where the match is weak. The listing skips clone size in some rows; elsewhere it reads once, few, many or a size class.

TGCAGCGTTGAAGAGGGCAGAGCGGGCGGGGAGCTGTTTTTT	CSVEEGRAGGELFF	NA	NA	TRBJ2-2	TRBV29-1
TGTGCCAGCAGCTTAGTGGGTAGCGGGGGCCCACACAAAGAGACCCAGTACTTC	CASSLVGSGGPHKETQYF	TRBD2	once	TRBJ2-5	TRBV7-8
TGCGCCAGCAGCCTTGCCGGGACTAAGGGGGAGACCCAGTACTTC	CASSLAGTKGETQYF	TRBD2	NA	TRBJ2-5	TRBV5-1
TGTGCCACCAGTGATCTTCATGAAAAACTGTTTTTT	CATSDLHEKLFF	NA	once	TRBJ1-4	TRBV24-1
TGTGCCTCCACCAGGACTAGCGGGGCCCAAGAGACCCAGTACTTC	CASTRTSGAQETQYF	TRBD2	NA	TRBJ2-5	TRBV30
TGTGCCAGCAGTCCTGAGTGGAGGGACACTGAAGCTTTCTTT	CASSPEWRDTEAFF	NA	NA	TRBJ1-1	TRBV2
TGTGCCAGTAGTGGGGCATACAATCAGCCCCAGCATTTT	CASSGAYNQPQHF	NA	once	TRBJ1-5	TRBV19
TGCGCCAGCGGGCGAACGGGACAGTTGAACACTGAAGCTTTCTTT	CASGRTGQLNTEAFF	TRBD1	NA	TRBJ1-1	TRBV10-2
TGTGCCATCACCCCTGGGCCGGGGATGAAGGGAAACACCATATATTTT	CAITPGPGMKGNTIYF	NA	NA	TRBJ1-3	TRBV10-3
TGTGCCTGGAGTGTACGCGGGAATGAGCAGTTCTTC	CAWSVRGNEQFF	NA	NA	TRBJ2-1	TRBV30
TGTGCCAGCAGCGCGGGGCCTGAAGCTTTCTTT	CASSAGPEAFF	NA	few	TRBJ1-1	TRBV5-6
TGTGCCAGCAGCAGTACAGGGATTGGGTTCTGGTATGGCTACACCTTC	CASSSTGIGFWYGYTF	NA	once	TRBJ1-2	TRBV5-5
TGTGCCAGCACCCCCTGGGACAGGGGTACAGATACGCAGTATTTT	CASTPWDRGTDTQYF	TRBD1	NA	TRBJ2-3	TRBV5-6
TGTGCCAGCAGTGGGCGACAGGGGGCCGGTACGAACACTGAAGCTTTCTTT	CASSGRQGAGTNTEAFF	TRBD1	once	TRBJ1-1	TRBV2
TGTGCCAGCAGCTCGACCGGGACTAGTAGGCCCTACGAGCAGTACTTC	CASSSTGTSRPYEQYF	TRBD2	few	TRBJ2-7	TRBV7-9
TGTGCCAGCAGCCAAGGCCAGGGGGGCACCGGGGAGCTGTTTTTT	CASSQGQGGTGELFF	NA	once	TRBJ2-2	TRBV4-2
TGTGCCAGTAGTAAGAGTGTCGGAAACAGGCGGAATTCACCCCTCCACTTT	CASSKSVGNRRNSPLHF	NA	NA	TRBJ1-6	TRBV19
TGTGCCAGCAGTGATCGGGGGGGGCTAGAGCAGTACTTC	CASSDRGGLEQYF	TRBD2	NA	TRBJ2-7	TRBV2
TGTGCCAGCAGCCCCCTCTTGTGGCGGGGGTCGACAGATACGCAGTATTTT	CASSPLLWRGSTDTQYF	TRBD2	NA	TRBJ2-3	TRBV3-1/TRBV3-2
TGCGCCAGCAGCCAATTTTACGGGACAGGGGGAAACACCATATATTTT	CASSQFYGTGGNTIYF	TRBD1	NA	TRBJ1-3	TRBV4-1
TGTGCCATCAGTGGGACTGACGGTACCGGGGAGCTGTTTTTT	CAISGTDGTGELFF	NA	NA	TRBJ2-2	TRBV10-3
TGCGCCAGCAGCTTGGCAAGGGGGCGGGATGAAAAACTGTTTTTT	CASSLARGRDEKLFF	TRBD1	NA	TRBJ1-4	TRBV5-1
TGTGCCAGCAGCCTCGGAGTGGCGAACACTGAAGCTTTCTTT	CASSLGVANTEAFF	NA	NA	TRBJ1-1	TRBV4-2
TGTGCCAGCAGCTCCCGAAGCGGGGGGTCGTCCGATACGCAGTATTTT	CASSSRSGGSSDTQYF	TRBD2	NA	TRBJ2-3	TRBV7-6
TGTGCCAGCAGCTTCCAGGGTGGAGACTACGAGCAGTACTTC	CASSFQGGDYEQYF	NA	NA	TRBJ2-7	TRBV5-6
TGTGCCAGCAGTGGGACTAGCGGGGGGGCCTTAGGAGAGACCCAGTACTTC	CASSGTSGGALGETQYF	TRBD2	NA	TRBJ2-5	TRBV2
TGTGCCATCGCTGAGGCAGGTGGAGGACAGCCCCAGCATTTT	CAIAEAGGGQPQHF	NA	few	TRBJ1-5	TRBV10-3
TGTGCCACCAGCAGAGATTATCTTCGGTCGAACACTGAAGCTTTCTTT	CATSRDYLRSNTEAFF	NA	NA	TRBJ1-1	TRBV15
TGTGCCAGCAGCTACCGGGACAGGATTGTGGATACGCAGTATTTT	CASSYRDRIVDTQYF	TRBD1	NA	TRBJ2-3	TRBV5-4
TGTGCCAGCAGTACAGACAGGGGTGGCGGCTACACCTTC	CASSTDRGGGYTF	TRBD1	NA	TRBJ1-2	TRBV6-5
TGTGCCAGTAACTCGGACAGGGGGAGCAATCAGCCCCAGCATTTT	CASNSDRGSNQPQHF	TRBD1	NA	TRBJ1-5	TRBV19
TGCGCCAGCAGGACAGGGGTTAGCACCGGGGAGCTGTTTTTT	CASRTGVSTGELFF	TRBD1	NA	TRBJ2-2	TRBV5-1
TGTGCCAGCAGTGAAGGGGGGGTCCGGGAGACCCAGTACTTC	CASSEGGVRETQYF	NA	NA	TRBJ2-5	TRBV2
TGTGCCTGGAGTCCCAAAACCGGGACAAAGAACACTGAAGCTTTCTTT	CAWSPKTGTKNTEAFF	NA	NA	TRBJ1-1	TRBV30
TGTGCCAGCAGTTCCGGGACTAGCCCTAGTGAGCAGTACTTC	CASSSGTSPSEQYF	TRBD2	NA	TRBJ2-7	TRBV5-4
TGCGCCAGCAGCTGGACAGGGATAAGACATGGCTACACCTTC	CASSWTGIRHGYTF	TRBD1	NA	TRBJ1-2	TRBV4-1
TGTGCCAGCAGCTCCGGGACAGGGGGCGTATATGGCTACACCTTC	CASSSGTGGVYGYTF	TRBD1	NA	TRBJ1-2	TRBV7-9